Following are 14 T cell receptor beta chains from one sample sequenced in a study of blood T cell repertoires in COVID-19. The protocol was immunoSEQ multiplex PCR, while the TCRdb copy is restricted to in-frame clones and leaves out a portion. The table lists approximately 450,000 clones, approximately 90% of them singletons. Sequencing input: peripheral blood. These receptors originate from a woman aged 25 to 45 with acute or convalescent COVID-19.

The chain has TRBV24-1 and TRBJ2-5; 7 bases align to TRBD1. This CDR3 spans 13 amino acids. CDR1 and CDR2 from the germline V gene are KGHDR and SFDVKD. V lost 7 bases, J lost 5 bases, and 6 bases stayed unmatched. The CDR3 DNA sequence: TGTGCCACCAGCCCGACAGGGACGGAGACCCAGTACTTC. Translating gives CATSPTGTETQYF.

This clone occurred a few times. CDR3 sequence reads: CASSHQPSGGSGELFF. For the CDR3, the DNA is TGCGCCAGCAGCCATCAACCTAGCGGGGGGTCCGGGGAGCTGTTTTTT. The V call is TRBV4-1, the J call TRBJ2-2; 11 nucleotides line up with TRBD2. The germline CDR1 and CDR2 sequences are MGHRA and YSYEKL. The length of the CDR3 is 16 residues. V shed 3 bases, J shed 6 bases, and the junction held 6 bases outside the gene matches.

V and J are TRBV24-1 and TRBJ1-1; D not resolved. The CDR3 has 12 residues. Germline assignment: CDR1 KGHDR and CDR2 SFDVKD. With 1 base removed from V and 8 bases from J, the gap between germline ends came to 7 bases. The CDR3 sequence: CATSDFFGEAFF. The CDR3 DNA follows: TGTGCCACCAGTGATTTTTTCGGGGAAGCTTTCTTT.

The chain couples TRBV7-9 to TRBJ2-6; 9 bases align to TRBD2. The CDR3 contains 17 residues. Trimming removed 5 bases from V and 2 bases from J; junction bases left unmatched: 7. Germline loops: CDR1 SEHNR, CDR2 FQNEAQ (reference sequence). The CDR3 spells CASSISGGGPGANVLTF. Here the CDR3 DNA reads TGTGCCAGCAGCATTAGCGGGGGAGGGCCTGGGGCCAACGTCCTGACTTTC.

This clone was seen many times. J is TRBJ2-1 and V is TRBV9; 8 bases map to TRBD1. Unmatched junction bases numbered 11, after V lost 4 bases and J lost 2 bases. The CDR3 is made up of 17 amino acids. Germline V gene lookup returns CDR1 SGDLS and CDR2 YYNGEE. CDR3 protein: CASSLTTTTGAYNEQFF. The CDR3 DNA reads as TGTGCCAGCAGCCTTACGACGACGACAGGGGCCTACAATGAGCAGTTCTTC.

The rearrangement uses TRBV7-9 and TRBJ2-3; D is perhaps TRBD1 (6 bases). Germline V gene sequence: CDR1 SEHNR, CDR2 FQNEAQ (reference sequence). This CDR3 has 16 amino acids. With 4 bases removed from V and 3 bases from J, the gap between germline ends came to 17 bases. The CDR3 loop is CASSSLGTPATDTQYF. In DNA form, the CDR3 reads TGTGCCAGCAGCTCACTCGGGACACCGGCGACAGATACGCAGTATTTT.

The V call is TRBV5-4, the J call TRBJ2-7; D might be TRBD2 (5 bases). CDR1 is SGHNT and CDR2 is YYREEE in the germline V gene (reference sequence). V lost 4 bases, J lost 4 bases, and 12 bases lay in between. The CDR3 spans 13 residues. The CDR3 is CASSPGYEYEQYF. The CDR3 DNA reads TGTGCCAGCAGCCCGGGGTACGAATACGAGCAGTACTTC.

The chain couples TRBV28 to TRBJ1-4; 9 bases match TRBD1. V lost 10 bases, J lost 8 bases, and 8 bases stayed unmatched. Germline V lookup: CDR1 MDHEN, CDR2 SYDVKM. The CDR3 covers 13 residues. CDR3 nucleotide sequence: TGTGCCATTAAGACAGGGGGGGGAGAAAAACTGTTTTTT. As protein: CAIKTGGGEKLFF.

This clone was recorded only once. The genes are TRBV19 and TRBJ2-5; a possible D gene is TRBD2 (5 bases). Trimming shortened V by 5 bases and J by 3 bases, and 16 bases separated the two germline ends. CDR3 length equals 15 residues. Germline CDR1 is LNHDA and CDR2 is SQIVND (reference sequence). CDR3 DNA sequence: TGTGCCAGTAGTCCCTCGCGGGTAGCCGAAGAGACCCAGTACTTC. Amino acids: CASSPSRVAEETQYF.

This clone was seen just once. This rearrangement joins TRBV7-2 to TRBJ1-3; D is undetermined. CDR1 is SGHTA and CDR2 is FQGNSA in the germline V gene. CDR3 length: 15 amino acids. The V gene lost 0 bases and the J gene lost 0 bases, with 6 bases spanning the gap. CDR3 protein: CASSLALYSGNTIYF. CDR3 DNA: TGTGCCAGCAGCTTAGCGTTATACTCTGGAAACACCATATATTTT.

J is TRBJ1-4 and V is TRBV5-1; maybe TRBD1 (5 bases). Germline V gene sequence: CDR1 SGHRS, CDR2 YFSETQ. Between the trimmed V and J ends, which lost 4 bases and 8 bases, there was a span of 15 bases. This CDR3 has 14 amino acids. CDR3 loop: CASSPALGGEKLFF. The CDR3 coding sequence is TGCGCCAGCAGCCCAGCCCTGGGGGGGGAAAAACTGTTTTTT.

CDR3 residues: CASSQDDRENSYEQYF. CDR3 DNA: TGCGCCAGCAGCCAAGATGACAGGGAGAACTCCTACGAGCAGTACTTC. The V and J genes are TRBV4-1 and TRBJ2-7, with 7 bases identical to TRBD1. The germline V gene has CDR1 MGHRA and CDR2 YSYEKL. The CDR3 sequence is 16 residues long. The trim removed 0 bases at V and 0 bases at J, leaving 5 bases unmatched.

This chain joins TRBV7-9 and TRBJ1-4; perhaps TRBD1 as D (5 bases). Germline CDR1 and CDR2: SEHNR and FQNEAQ (reference sequence). The CDR3 loop spans 16 amino acids. Trimming left V 6 bases short and J 4 bases short, with 18 bases between. The CDR3 spells CASSGWRGEGNEKLFF. The CDR3 DNA reads TGTGCCAGCAGTGGATGGAGGGGAGAGGGTAATGAAAAACTGTTTTTT. Supplemented by reference TRBV7-9 and TRBJ1-4, the full variable domain reads DTGVSQNPRHKITKRGQNVTFRCDPISEHNRLYWYRQTLGQGPEFLTYFQNEAQLEKSRLLSDRFSAERPKGSFSTLEIQRTEQGDSAMYLCASSGWRGEGNEKLFFGSGTQLSVL.

This chain connects TRBV2 to TRBJ2-1; TRBD2 agrees at 13 bases. The germline V gene has CDR1 SNHLY and CDR2 FYNNEI. V shed 4 bases, J shed 4 bases, and the junction held 7 bases outside the gene matches. This CDR3 has 17 residues. The CDR3 region is CASSGGGLAGVYNEQFF. In DNA form, the CDR3 reads TGTGCCAGCAGTGGGGGTGGACTAGCGGGGGTATACAATGAGCAGTTCTTC.